The sample holds one count of the clone carrying this T cell receptor (beta chain). What it recognizes is unknown. The PCR contained 60 Vbeta and 13 Jbeta primers. Assay used: immunoSEQ multiplex PCR; TCRdb lists only in-frame clones, some missing. The table records under 200,000 clones, 70% to 80% of them present only once. This entry comes from a study of cytomegalovirus exposure and HLA in healthy donors. Whole-study context: Membership in the Caucasian-associated ancestry cluster was found for about 80% of almost 400 genotyped donors.

Though probably carrying unrecorded immune exposures, donors were nominally healthy at sampling. Whole-study findings and limits: CMV serostatus was the sole immune exposure information available. Most sequenced TCRs were rare (though some public TCRs occurred in many donors).

The V and J ends lost 3 bases and 3 bases, in that order; junction bases with no gene match: 5. Germline V gives CDR1 SGDLS, CDR2 YYNGEE. The CDR3 loop spans 16 amino acids. This clonotype was sampled from a young woman in good health and CMV-seropositive. Sequences were obtained from PBMCs. This rearrangement joins TRBV9 to TRBJ2-3; 12 bases match TRBD2. CDR3 region: CASSATSGSGTDTQYF. The CDR3 nucleotides are TGTGCCAGCAGCGCGACTAGCGGGAGTGGGACAGATACGCAGTATTTT.